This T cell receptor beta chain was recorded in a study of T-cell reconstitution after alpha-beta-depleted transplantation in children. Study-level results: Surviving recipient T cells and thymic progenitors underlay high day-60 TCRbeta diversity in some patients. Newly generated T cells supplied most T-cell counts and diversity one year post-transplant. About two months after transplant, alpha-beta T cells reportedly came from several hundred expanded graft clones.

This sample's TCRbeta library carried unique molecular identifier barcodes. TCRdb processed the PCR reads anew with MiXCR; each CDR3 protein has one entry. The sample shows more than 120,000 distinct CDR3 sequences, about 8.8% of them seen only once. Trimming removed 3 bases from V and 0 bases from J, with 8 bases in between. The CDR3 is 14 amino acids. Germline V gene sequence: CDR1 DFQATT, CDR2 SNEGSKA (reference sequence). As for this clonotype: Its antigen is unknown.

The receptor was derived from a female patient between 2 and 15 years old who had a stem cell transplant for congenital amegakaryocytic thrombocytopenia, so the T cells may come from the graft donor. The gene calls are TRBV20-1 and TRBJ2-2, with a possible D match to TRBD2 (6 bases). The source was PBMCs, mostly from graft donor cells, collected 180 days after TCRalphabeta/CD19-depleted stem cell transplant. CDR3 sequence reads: CSASGGTNTGELFF. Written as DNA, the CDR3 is TGCAGTGCTAGTGGGGGGACGAACACCGGGGAGCTGTTTTTT.